This TCR beta chain was documented in a study of CD8 T cells in ankylosing spondylitis. CDR3 size: 19 residues. Germline-derived CDR1 and CDR2 are MDHEN and SYDVKM. Trimming left V 2 bases short and J 0 bases short, with 19 bases between. The authors made TCR beta libraries by quantitative 5'-RACE with molecular barcodes. TCRdb called the 5' RACE reads again in MiXCR, with one record for every CDR3 protein. Of about 750,000 distinct CDR3 sequences in the sample, roughly 19% were seen once. About this clonotype: The target antigen is unknown.

General study findings and limits: There was reportedly significant enrichment of clones that were disease-linked in matched ankylosing spondylitis synovial fluid. Disease-linked clones were CD8+ and relatively rare in peripheral blood. For ankylosing spondylitis blood, a TCR beta motif of 7 or 8 highly homologous variants appeared characteristic. Some motif variants were previously reported in reactive arthritis synovial fluid and blood.

The chain uses TRBV28 and TRBJ2-2; D is possibly TRBD1 (7 bases). The sequence was obtained from a male donor with ankylosing spondylitis. Sequencing was performed on blood, either unsorted or a sorted T cell fraction (not recorded which). This chain's CDR3 is CASSLVQGTYHSNTGELFF. CDR3 bases: TGTGCCAGCAGTTTAGTACAGGGGACTTACCACTCGAACACCGGGGAGCTGTTTTTT.